The sample holds a few counts of the clone carrying this TCR beta chain. Trimming shortened V by 2 bases and J by 9 bases, and 11 bases separated the two germline ends. CDR3 size: 12 residues. Germline CDR1 MDHEN, CDR2 SYDVKM. These data come from a study of blood T cell repertoires in COVID-19. For the study at large: The analysed material was cDNA or gDNA that came from T cells, B-cell-depleted T cells, or PBMCs.

Source study methods: For nucleated cells, counts were estimated from reference gene primer amplification. Measured with immunoSEQ multiplex PCR; TCRdb has only the in-frame clones, and not every one. The V and J calls and clone size come from that table; D and trimming were worked out from the DNA. There are tens of thousands of clones in the sample; 75% to 90% occur only once, and less than 7.5% lies in the top ten. Sequencing was done on a sample of peripheral blood. This clonotype originated in a man older than 75 with COVID-19, enrolled during active disease. The gene calls are TRBV28 and TRBJ2-7; D is perhaps TRBD1 (5 bases). The CDR3 DNA sequence: TGTGCCAGCAGTTTACGGCAGGGCCCGCAGTACTTC. Translating gives CASSLRQGPQYF.